A selection of T cell receptor beta chains follows, all from one sample in a study of beta chain features in type 1 diabetes. The assay was immunoSEQ multiplex PCR, and TCRdb's table has in-frame clones only and misses some. The sample has around 130,000 clones, about 17% seen once. Sequencing was performed on central memory CD4+ T cells from blood. These receptors were collected from a man aged 25-45 years with type 1 diabetes. The CDR3 runs from the conserved cysteine through the conserved F or W. Size values are once, few and many counts, or a class for expanded clones, and some rows have none.

clone size: few
V gene: TRBV23-1
J gene: TRBJ1-5
CDR3 protein: CASSPAGGVSNQPQHF

clone size: few
V gene: TRBV27
J gene: TRBJ2-3
CDR3 protein: CASSSKAGGPLHTQYF

clone size: -
V gene: TRBV19
J gene: TRBJ2-1
CDR3 protein: CASKSAGAGRNEQFF

clone size: few
V gene: TRBV7-6
J gene: TRBJ1-5
CDR3 protein: CASSQGASSYSNQPQHF

clone size: few
V gene: TRBV7-2
J gene: TRBJ2-3
CDR3 protein: CASSPTSSDTQYF

clone size: -
V gene: TRBV7-8
J gene: TRBJ2-7
CDR3 protein: CASSKIVGGYEQYF

clone size: few
V gene: TRBV7-9
J gene: TRBJ2-7
CDR3 protein: CASSPLGDEQYF

clone size: -
V gene: TRBV4-3
J gene: TRBJ2-3
CDR3 protein: CASSSGTSGGGDTQYF

clone size: -
V gene: TRBV14
J gene: TRBJ1-2
CDR3 protein: CASSQVAGSPYGYTF

clone size: -
V gene: TRBV4-2
J gene: TRBJ2-5
CDR3 protein: CASSQDREETQYF

clone size: few
V gene: TRBV7-2
J gene: TRBJ2-7
CDR3 protein: CASSAGTITYEQYF

clone size: few
V gene: TRBV9
J gene: TRBJ1-5
CDR3 protein: CASSVGAYSNQPQHF

clone size: few
V gene: TRBV19
J gene: TRBJ1-6
CDR3 protein: CASSIQNRGESPLHF

clone size: -
V gene: TRBV4-3
J gene: TRBJ2-7
CDR3 protein: CASSRGGIGYEQYF

clone size: -
V gene: TRBV14
J gene: TRBJ2-5
CDR3 protein: CASSQGRRLQETQYF

clone size: -
V gene: TRBV30
J gene: TRBJ1-6
CDR3 protein: CAWRPKGARGNSPLHF

clone size: -
V gene: TRBV4-3
J gene: TRBJ2-2
CDR3 protein: CASSQRQNTGELFF

clone size: many
V gene: TRBV7-9
J gene: TRBJ2-1
CDR3 protein: CASNQGRDEQFF

clone size: few
V gene: TRBV6-6
J gene: TRBJ1-5
CDR3 protein: CASSNGQGGGNQPQHF

clone size: -
V gene: TRBV29-1
J gene: TRBJ2-7
CDR3 protein: CSVVTGTVGEQYF

clone size: few
V gene: TRBV19
J gene: TRBJ1-5
CDR3 protein: CASSIGQHNQPQHF

clone size: few
V gene: TRBV6-5
J gene: TRBJ2-1
CDR3 protein: CASLQGTGYNEQFF

clone size: few
V gene: TRBV9
J gene: TRBJ2-2
CDR3 protein: CASSDRQGANGELFF

clone size: -
V gene: TRBV9
J gene: TRBJ2-3
CDR3 protein: CASSVGASGFTDTQYF

clone size: few
V gene: TRBV9
J gene: TRBJ2-7
CDR3 protein: CASSPLPDEQYF

clone size: -
V gene: TRBV7-2
J gene: TRBJ2-5
CDR3 protein: CASSPVTSGGAKTQYF

clone size: -
V gene: TRBV10-3
J gene: TRBJ2-1
CDR3 protein: CAISEWQDNEQFF

clone size: few
V gene: TRBV2
J gene: TRBJ2-4
CDR3 protein: CASRRELAKNIQYF

clone size: many
V gene: TRBV10-3
J gene: TRBJ2-3
CDR3 protein: CAIRRPSSDTQYF

clone size: -
V gene: TRBV6-5
J gene: TRBJ1-3
CDR3 protein: CASSQDEGGNTIYF

clone size: many
V gene: TRBV7-8
J gene: TRBJ2-6
CDR3 protein: CASSYGARGTSGANVLTF

clone size: -
V gene: TRBV7-9
J gene: TRBJ2-4
CDR3 protein: CASSLDGSDIQYF

clone size: many
V gene: TRBV7-2
J gene: TRBJ2-3
CDR3 protein: CASSSVPSGGTDTQYF

clone size: -
V gene: TRBV6-6
J gene: TRBJ2-1
CDR3 protein: CASSPDRPSYNEQFF

clone size: -
V gene: TRBV2
J gene: TRBJ1-5
CDR3 protein: CASRGPGAQHF

clone size: -
V gene: TRBV9
J gene: TRBJ2-7
CDR3 protein: CASSAGQGAIEQYF

clone size: -
V gene: TRBV5-6
J gene: TRBJ2-5
CDR3 protein: CASSLWVRRETQYF

clone size: -
V gene: TRBV20-1
J gene: TRBJ2-1
CDR3 protein: CSASGLDEQFF

clone size: few
V gene: TRBV7-9
J gene: TRBJ2-5
CDR3 protein: CASSVMGGTQETQYF

clone size: many
V gene: TRBV5-6
J gene: TRBJ2-5
CDR3 protein: CASRIQGDGETQYF

clone size: few
V gene: TRBV5-1
J gene: TRBJ2-3
CDR3 protein: CASSLAPGTSGEGYF

clone size: many
V gene: TRBV25-1
J gene: TRBJ2-5
CDR3 protein: CASSPRRGETQYF

clone size: few
V gene: TRBV4-3
J gene: TRBJ1-5
CDR3 protein: CASSQVRGLGPQHF

clone size: medium-sized
V gene: TRBV7-2
J gene: TRBJ2-3
CDR3 protein: CASSLPGRQYF

clone size: few
V gene: TRBV7-8
J gene: TRBJ1-2
CDR3 protein: CASSLVNYGYTF

clone size: -
V gene: TRBV5-1
J gene: TRBJ2-1
CDR3 protein: CASSMDTGSYNEQFF

clone size: few
V gene: TRBV29-1
J gene: TRBJ2-7
CDR3 protein: CSVETSNYEQYF

clone size: few
V gene: TRBV30
J gene: TRBJ1-6
CDR3 protein: CAWRFPGPNSPLHF

clone size: -
V gene: TRBV19
J gene: TRBJ2-5
CDR3 protein: CASSAGSAETQYF

clone size: few
V gene: TRBV7-2
J gene: TRBJ2-2
CDR3 protein: CASSLGQGENTGELFF

clone size: -
V gene: TRBV19
J gene: TRBJ1-4
CDR3 protein: CASSVRVEDEKLFF

clone size: -
V gene: TRBV29-1
J gene: TRBJ2-3
CDR3 protein: CSVEKQDGDTQYF

clone size: many
V gene: TRBV7-2
J gene: TRBJ1-4
CDR3 protein: CASSYRGESEKLFF